Here is one T cell receptor (beta chain) with its context. Cohort placement rested on clinical history that participants reported themselves. The data originate from a study of blood T cell repertoires in COVID-19. Original processing methods: By means of reference gene primer amplification, nucleated cell counts were estimated. The assay was immunoSEQ multiplex PCR, and TCRdb's table has in-frame clones only and misses some. That table gives V, J and clone size, and the DNA gave D and trimming. The sample has almost 400,000 clones, around 92% seen once. The V and J ends lost 6 bases and 7 bases, in that order; junction bases with no gene match: 7. The CDR3 extends over 14 amino acids. Germline CDR1 KGHSH, CDR2 LQKENI.

This chain joins TRBV18 and TRBJ1-2, with 11 bases fitting TRBD1. The material sequenced was PBMCs or T cells enriched from blood (not recorded which). The TCR comes from a woman in her 30s who had recovered from COVID-19. CDR3 amino acids: CASSFGQGALGYTF. CDR3 nucleotides: TGTGCCAGCTCTTTCGGACAGGGGGCGCTTGGCTACACCTTC.